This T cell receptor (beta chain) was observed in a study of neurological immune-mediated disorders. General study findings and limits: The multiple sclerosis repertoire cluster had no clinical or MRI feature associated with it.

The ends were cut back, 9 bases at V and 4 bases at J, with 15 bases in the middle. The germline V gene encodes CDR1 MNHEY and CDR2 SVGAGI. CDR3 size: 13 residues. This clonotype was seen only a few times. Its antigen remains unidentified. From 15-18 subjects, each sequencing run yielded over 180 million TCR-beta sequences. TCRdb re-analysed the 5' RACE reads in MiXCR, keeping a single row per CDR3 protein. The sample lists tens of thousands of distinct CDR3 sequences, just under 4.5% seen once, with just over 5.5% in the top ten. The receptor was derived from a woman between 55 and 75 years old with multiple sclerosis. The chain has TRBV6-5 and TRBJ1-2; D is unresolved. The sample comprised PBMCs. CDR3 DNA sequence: TGTGCCAGATTAGACGGCGCCCGCTATGGCTACACCTTC. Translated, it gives CARLDGARYGYTF.